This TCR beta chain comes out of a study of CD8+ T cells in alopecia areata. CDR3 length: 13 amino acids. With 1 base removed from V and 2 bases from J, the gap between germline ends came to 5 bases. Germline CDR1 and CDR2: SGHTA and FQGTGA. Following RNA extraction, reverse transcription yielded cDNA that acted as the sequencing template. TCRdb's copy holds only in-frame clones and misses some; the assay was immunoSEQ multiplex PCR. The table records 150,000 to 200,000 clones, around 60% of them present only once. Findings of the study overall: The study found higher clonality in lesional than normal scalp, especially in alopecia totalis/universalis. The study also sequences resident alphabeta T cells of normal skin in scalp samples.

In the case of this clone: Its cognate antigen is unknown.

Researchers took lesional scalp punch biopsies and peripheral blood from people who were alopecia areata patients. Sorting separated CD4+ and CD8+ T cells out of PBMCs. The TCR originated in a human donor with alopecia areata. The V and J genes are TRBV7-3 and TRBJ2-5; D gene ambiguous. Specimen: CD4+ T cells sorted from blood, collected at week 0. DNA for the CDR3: TGTGCCAGCAGCTTAATGGTTCAAGAGACCCAGTACTTC. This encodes CASSLMVQETQYF.